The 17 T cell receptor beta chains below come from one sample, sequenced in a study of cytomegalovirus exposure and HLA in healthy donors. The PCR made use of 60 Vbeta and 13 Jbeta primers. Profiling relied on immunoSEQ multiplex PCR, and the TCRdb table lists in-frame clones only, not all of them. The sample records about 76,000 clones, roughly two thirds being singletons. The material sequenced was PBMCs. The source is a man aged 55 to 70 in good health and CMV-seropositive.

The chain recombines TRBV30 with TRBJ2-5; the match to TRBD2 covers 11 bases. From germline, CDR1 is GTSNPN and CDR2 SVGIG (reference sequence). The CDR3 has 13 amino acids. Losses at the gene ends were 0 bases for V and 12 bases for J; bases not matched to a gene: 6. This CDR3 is CAWSVSSGRKKYF. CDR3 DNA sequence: TGTGCCTGGAGTGTTTCTAGCGGGAGGAAGAAGTACTTC.

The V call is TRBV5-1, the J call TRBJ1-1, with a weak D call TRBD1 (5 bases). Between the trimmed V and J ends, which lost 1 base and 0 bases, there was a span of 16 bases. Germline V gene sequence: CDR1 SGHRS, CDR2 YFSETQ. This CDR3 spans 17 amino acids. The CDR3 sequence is CASSLWWGGTMNTEAFF. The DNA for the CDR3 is TGCGCCAGCAGCTTGTGGTGGGGGGGGACCATGAACACTGAAGCTTTCTTT.

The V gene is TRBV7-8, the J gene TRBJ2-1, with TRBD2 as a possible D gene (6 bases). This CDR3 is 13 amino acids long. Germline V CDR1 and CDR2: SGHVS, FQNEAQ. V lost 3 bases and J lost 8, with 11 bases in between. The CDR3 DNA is TGTGCCAGCAGCTTGGGACTTGCGGATGAGCAGTTCTTC. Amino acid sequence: CASSLGLADEQFF. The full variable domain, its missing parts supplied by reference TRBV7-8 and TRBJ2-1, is GAGVSQSPRYKVAKRGQDVALRCDPISGHVSLFWYQQALGQGPEFLTYFQNEAQLDKSGLPSDRFFAERPEGSVSTLKIQRTQQEDSAVYLCASSLGLADEQFFGPGTRLTVL.

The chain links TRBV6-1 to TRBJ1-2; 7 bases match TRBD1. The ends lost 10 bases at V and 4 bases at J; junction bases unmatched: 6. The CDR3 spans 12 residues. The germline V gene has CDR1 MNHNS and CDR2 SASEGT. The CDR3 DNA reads TGTGCCACTACGGACAGGTTCTATGGCTACACCTTC. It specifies CATTDRFYGYTF.

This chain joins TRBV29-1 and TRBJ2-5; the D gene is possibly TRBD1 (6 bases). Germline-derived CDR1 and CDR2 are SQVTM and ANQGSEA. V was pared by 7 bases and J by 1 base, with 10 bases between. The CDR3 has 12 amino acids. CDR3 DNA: TGCAGCGCCCAGGGGCCCCAAGAGACCCAGTACTTC. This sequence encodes CSAQGPQETQYF.

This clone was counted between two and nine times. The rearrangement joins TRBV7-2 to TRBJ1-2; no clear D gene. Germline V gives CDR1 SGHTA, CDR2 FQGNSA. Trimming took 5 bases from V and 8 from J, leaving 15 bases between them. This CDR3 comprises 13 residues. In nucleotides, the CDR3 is TGTGCCAGCAGCCCCCTAGACCGGCGGGGCTACACCTTC. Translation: CASSPLDRRGYTF.

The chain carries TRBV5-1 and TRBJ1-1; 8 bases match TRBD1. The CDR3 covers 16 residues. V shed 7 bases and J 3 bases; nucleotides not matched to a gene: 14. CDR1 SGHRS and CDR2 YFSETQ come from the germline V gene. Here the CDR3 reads CASQPSSDRVHTEAFF. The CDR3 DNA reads TGCGCCAGCCAACCTAGCTCGGACAGGGTGCACACTGAAGCTTTCTTT.

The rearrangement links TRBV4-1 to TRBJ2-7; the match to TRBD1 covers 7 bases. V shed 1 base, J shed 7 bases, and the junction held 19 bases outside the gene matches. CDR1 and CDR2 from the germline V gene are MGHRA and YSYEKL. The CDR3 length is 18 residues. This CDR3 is CASSQVPGQQTPGKEQYF. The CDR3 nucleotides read TGCGCCAGCAGCCAAGTTCCGGGACAGCAAACTCCGGGGAAGGAGCAGTACTTC.

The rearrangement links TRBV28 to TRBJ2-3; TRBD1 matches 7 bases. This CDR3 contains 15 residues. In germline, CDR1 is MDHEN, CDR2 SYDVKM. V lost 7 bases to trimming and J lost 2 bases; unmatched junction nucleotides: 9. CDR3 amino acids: CASNKQGYATDTQYF. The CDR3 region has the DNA TGTGCCAGCAACAAACAGGGGTACGCCACAGATACGCAGTATTTT.

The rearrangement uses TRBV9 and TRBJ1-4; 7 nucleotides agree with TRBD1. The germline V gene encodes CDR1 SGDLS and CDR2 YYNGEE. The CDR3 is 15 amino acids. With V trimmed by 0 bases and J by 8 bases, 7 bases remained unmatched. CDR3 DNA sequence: TGTGCCAGCAGCGTAGGCGGGACAGTGGGAGAAAAACTGTTTTTT. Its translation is CASSVGGTVGEKLFF.

This CDR3 is CASSREGTSGSYEQYF. The CDR3 region has the DNA TGTGCCAGCAGCCGCGAAGGGACTAGCGGGAGCTACGAGCAGTACTTC. The J gene is TRBJ2-7, the V gene TRBV7-8; TRBD2 aligns across 14 bases. Germline CDR1 and CDR2: SGHVS and FQNEAQ. The CDR3 extends over 16 amino acids. Germline trimming cut 5 bases from V and 3 bases from J; bases unmatched to any gene: 6.

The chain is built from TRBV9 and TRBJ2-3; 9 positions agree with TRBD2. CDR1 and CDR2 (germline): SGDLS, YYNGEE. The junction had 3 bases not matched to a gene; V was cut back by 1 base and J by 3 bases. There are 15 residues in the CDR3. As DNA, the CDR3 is TGTGCCAGCAGCGTAAGGGCGGGAGGGACAGATACGCAGTATTTT. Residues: CASSVRAGGTDTQYF.

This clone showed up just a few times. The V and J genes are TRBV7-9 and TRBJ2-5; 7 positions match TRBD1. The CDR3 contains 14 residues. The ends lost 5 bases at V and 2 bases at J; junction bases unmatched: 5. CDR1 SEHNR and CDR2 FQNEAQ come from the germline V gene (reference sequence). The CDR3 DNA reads TGTGCCAGCAGCCCGGGACAGATGCAAGAGACCCAGTACTTC. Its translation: CASSPGQMQETQYF.

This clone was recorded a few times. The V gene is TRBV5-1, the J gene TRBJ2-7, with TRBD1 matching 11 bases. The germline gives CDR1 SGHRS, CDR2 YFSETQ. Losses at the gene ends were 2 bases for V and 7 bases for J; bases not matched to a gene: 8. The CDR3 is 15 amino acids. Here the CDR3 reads CASSFTGQGGREQYF. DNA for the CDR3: TGCGCCAGCAGCTTCACGGGACAGGGGGGACGGGAGCAGTACTTC.

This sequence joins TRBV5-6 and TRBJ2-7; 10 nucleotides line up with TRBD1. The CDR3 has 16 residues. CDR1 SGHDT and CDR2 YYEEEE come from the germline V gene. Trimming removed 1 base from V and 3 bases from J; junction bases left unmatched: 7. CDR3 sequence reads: CASSLTGTGVHYEQYF. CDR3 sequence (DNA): TGTGCCAGCAGCTTGACCGGGACAGGGGTGCACTACGAGCAGTACTTC.

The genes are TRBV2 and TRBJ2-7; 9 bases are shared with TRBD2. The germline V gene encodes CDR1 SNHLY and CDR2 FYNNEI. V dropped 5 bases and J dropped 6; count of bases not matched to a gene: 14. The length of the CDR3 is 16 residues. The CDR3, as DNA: TGTGCCAGCAGTCGCCTTGGTAGCGGGAGACTCGGCGAGCAGTACTTC. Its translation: CASSRLGSGRLGEQYF.

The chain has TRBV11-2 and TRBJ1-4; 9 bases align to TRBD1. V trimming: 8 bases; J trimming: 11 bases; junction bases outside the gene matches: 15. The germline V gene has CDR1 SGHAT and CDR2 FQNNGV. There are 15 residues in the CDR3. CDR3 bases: TGTGCCAGCCTATCTCCGGGACAGGGAAAGGGCAAACTGTTTTTT. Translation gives CASLSPGQGKGKLFF. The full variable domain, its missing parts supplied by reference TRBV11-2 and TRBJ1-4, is EAGVAQSPRYKIIEKRQSVAFWCNPISGHATLYWYQQILGQGPKLLIQFQNNGVVDDSQLPKDRFSAERLKGVDSTLKIQPAKLEDSAVYLCASLSPGQGKGKLFFGSGTQLSVL.